This entry lists 18 T cell receptor beta chains sequenced from one sample in a study of blood T cell repertoires in COVID-19. TCRdb keeps only in-frame clones here, not all; method: immunoSEQ multiplex PCR. This sample has around 340,000 clones, with 88% found just once. The source material was PBMCs or T cells enriched from blood (not recorded which). The receptors were gathered from a woman in her thirties who had been exposed to COVID-19.

The rearrangement uses TRBV12-5 and TRBJ2-3; TRBD2 matches at 8 bases. Germline trimming cut 2 bases from V and 3 bases from J; bases unmatched to any gene: 7. Germline loops: CDR1 LGHNT, CDR2 FRNRAP. The CDR3 runs to 16 residues. The CDR3 is CASGLISTGGTDTQYF. Written as DNA, the CDR3 is TGTGCTAGTGGTTTGATAAGCACGGGAGGGACAGATACGCAGTATTTT.

The chain uses TRBV28 and TRBJ2-3; the match to TRBD2 covers 8 bases. Trimming took 8 bases from V and 4 from J; bases not matched to a gene: 5. The germline CDR1 and CDR2 sequences are MDHEN and SYDVKM. The CDR3 extends over 13 amino acids. CDR3 in amino acids: CASLVRGADTQYF. Here the CDR3 DNA reads TGTGCCAGCTTAGTGCGGGGGGCAGATACGCAGTATTTT.

The rearrangement joins TRBV9 to TRBJ2-5; weak D call: TRBD1 (6 bases). Germline V gene data show CDR1 as SGDLS and CDR2 as YYNGEE. The ends were cut back, 3 bases at V and 9 bases at J, with 18 bases in the middle. The CDR3 length is 14 residues. The DNA for the CDR3 is TGTGCCAGCAGCGAGGGCTCTGGGGGCGAGGCCCAGTACTTC. It translates to CASSEGSGGEAQYF.

This clone came up once. The gene calls are TRBV5-1 and TRBJ2-5, with a weak D call TRBD2 (6 bases). This CDR3 is 14 amino acids long. The V end was cut by 1 base, the J end by 2 bases, with 9 bases between. The germline V gene has CDR1 SGHRS and CDR2 YFSETQ. CDR3: CASSLQGLQETQYF. DNA of the CDR3: TGCGCCAGCAGCTTGCAAGGACTACAAGAGACCCAGTACTTC.

The J gene is TRBJ2-7, the V gene TRBV18; 10 bases are shared with TRBD1. V was pared by 1 base and J by 5 bases, with 5 bases of the junction left unmatched. The CDR3 extends over 15 amino acids. CDR1 and CDR2 from the germline V gene are KGHSH and LQKENI. The CDR3 region has the DNA TGTGCCAGCTCACCACGACAGGGGGCTTTTAACGAGCAGTACTTC. Translated, it gives CASSPRQGAFNEQYF.

This chain uses TRBV19 with TRBJ1-4; no clear D gene. Germline values: CDR1 LNHDA, CDR2 SQIVND (reference sequence). V shed 5 bases and J shed 0 bases, with 10 bases lying between them. The CDR3 has 15 amino acids. The DNA for the CDR3 is TGTGCCAGTAGTGCTACAGTGTCAACTAATGAAAAACTGTTTTTT. Translation: CASSATVSTNEKLFF.

This clone turned up a few times. CDR3 residues: CAWSVAGSSYNEQFF. In nucleotides, the CDR3 is TGTGCCTGGAGTGTTGCGGGGAGCTCCTACAATGAGCAGTTCTTC. This sequence joins TRBV30 and TRBJ2-1, with TRBD2 as a possible D gene (6 bases). V lost 0 bases and J lost 0, with 9 bases in between. The CDR3 covers 15 residues. Germline V gives CDR1 GTSNPN, CDR2 SVGIG (reference sequence).

The V call is TRBV5-6, the J call TRBJ1-1, with 9 bases matching TRBD1. In germline, CDR1 is SGHDT, CDR2 YYEEEE. CDR3 size: 14 residues. V lost 4 bases, J lost 5 bases, and 6 bases stayed unmatched. This CDR3 is CASSLDRGETEAFF. The CDR3 bases are TGTGCCAGCAGCCTAGACAGGGGGGAGACTGAAGCTTTCTTT.

The rearrangement links TRBV5-1 to TRBJ2-2, with 9 bases lining up with TRBD1. This CDR3 comprises 16 residues. The junction had 11 bases not matched to a gene; V was cut back by 5 bases and J by 6 bases. CDR1 is SGHRS and CDR2 is YFSETQ in the germline V gene. The CDR3 nucleotides are TGCGCCAGCAGTTGGGGACAGGGTAAAGGTCCCGGGGAGCTGTTTTTT. Its translation: CASSWGQGKGPGELFF.

The chain is built from TRBV7-2 and TRBJ1-5, with 7 positions matching TRBD1. CDR3 length: 13 amino acids. With V trimmed by 4 bases and J by 7 bases, 4 bases remained unmatched. The germline gives CDR1 SGHTA, CDR2 FQGNSA. The CDR3 DNA reads as TGTGCCAGCAGCTATAGAGGGGGCCAGCCCCAGCATTTT. This encodes CASSYRGGQPQHF.

J is TRBJ1-6 and V is TRBV5-1; 11 nucleotides align to TRBD1. Germline V gene data show CDR1 as SGHRS and CDR2 as YFSETQ. The CDR3 sequence is 18 residues long. V gave up 4 bases and J gave up 0 bases; unmatched junction bases: 6. The CDR3 sequence is CASSPGTGGPSYNSPLHF. The DNA of the CDR3 is TGCGCCAGCAGCCCCGGGACAGGGGGACCCTCCTATAATTCACCCCTCCACTTT.

The chain couples TRBV24-1 to TRBJ2-1; TRBD2 is a possible D gene (5 bases). V gave up 3 bases and J gave up 5 bases, with 10 bases separating them. Germline V gene data show CDR1 as KGHDR and CDR2 as SFDVKD. This CDR3 has 14 amino acids. The CDR3 loop is CATSDTDSNNEQFF. In nucleotides, the CDR3 is TGTGCCACCAGTGATACGGACTCAAACAATGAGCAGTTCTTC.

In its sample, this clone was seen a few times. This chain links TRBV4-1 with TRBJ1-4; 9 bases match TRBD1. From germline, CDR1 is MGHRA and CDR2 YSYEKL. Trimming at V came to 4 bases and at J to 6 bases, leaving 9 bases not matched to a gene. This CDR3 has 16 residues. The CDR3 loop reads CASSPGGDRVYEKLFF. DNA for the CDR3: TGCGCCAGCAGCCCGGGAGGGGACAGGGTATATGAAAAACTGTTTTTT.

This clone came up once. J is TRBJ2-3 and V is TRBV4-2; TRBD2 agrees at 8 bases. Germline V gene sequence: CDR1 LGHNA, CDR2 YNFKEQ. The V segment lost 0 bases and the J segment 6 bases; nucleotides outside the gene matches: 17. The length of the CDR3 is 19 residues. The CDR3 loop is CASSQEGGGLAALRDTQYF. The CDR3 DNA reads as TGTGCCAGCAGCCAAGAAGGTGGTGGACTAGCCGCGTTGCGGGATACGCAGTATTTT.

The chain carries TRBV28 and TRBJ2-7; 12 nucleotides line up with TRBD2. CDR3 length: 15 residues. V shed 8 bases, J shed 2 bases, and the junction held 7 bases outside the gene matches. Looked up from germline, CDR1 is MDHEN and CDR2 is SYDVKM. This CDR3 reads CASSRTSGITYEQYF. Here the CDR3 DNA reads TGTGCCAGCTCTCGGACTAGCGGGATAACCTACGAGCAGTACTTC.

CDR3 sequence reads: CASSPRDTEAFF. CDR3 coding DNA: TGTGCCAGCAGTCCGAGGGACACTGAAGCTTTCTTT. This chain connects TRBV28 to TRBJ1-1; D not resolved. Trimming shortened V by 5 bases and J by 3 bases, and 7 bases separated the two germline ends. This CDR3 region has 12 residues. The germline gives CDR1 MDHEN, CDR2 SYDVKM.

A note on this clone: This sample also contains other DNA sequences that code for the same CDR3. The V and J genes are TRBV5-4 and TRBJ2-3; 10 nucleotides match TRBD2. Germline values: CDR1 SGHNT, CDR2 YYREEE (reference sequence). V shed 4 bases and J 1 base; nucleotides not matched to a gene: 3. This CDR3 is 15 amino acids long. Here the CDR3 DNA reads TGTGCCAGCAGCCCCGGGACTAGCGGCACAGATACGCAGTATTTT. Encoded protein: CASSPGTSGTDTQYF. Supplemented by reference TRBV5-4 and TRBJ2-3, the full variable domain reads ETGVTQSPTHLIKTRGQQVTLRCSSQSGHNTVSWYQQALGQGPQFIFQYYREEENGRGNFPPRFSGLQFPNYSSELNVNALELDDSALYLCASSPGTSGTDTQYFGPGTRLTVL.

The chain couples TRBV28 to TRBJ2-5; 7 bases align to TRBD1. The CDR3 is 14 residues long. The J segment lost 5 bases and the V segment lost 6 bases, leaving 9 bases of the junction unmatched. The germline V gene has CDR1 MDHEN and CDR2 SYDVKM. The CDR3: CASSSTGAGETQYF. DNA for the CDR3: TGTGCCAGCAGCTCCACAGGGGCCGGGGAGACCCAGTACTTC.